The 29 T cell receptor beta chains below come from one sample, sequenced in a study of T-cell memory formation after mild COVID-19. Via MiXCR, TCRdb re-called the 5' RACE reads, giving one row per CDR3 protein. The table lists around 320,000 distinct CDR3 sequences, roughly a fifth of them singletons. The specimen was PBMCs or a T cell subset sorted from them (not recorded which). Receptors originate from a man between 18 and 35 years old who had mild COVID-19 (a few samples of this study predate the infection). Cell type and time point are not known.

This clonotype has only a few counts. The genes are TRBV4-1 and TRBJ2-2, with 7 bases identical to TRBD1. The CDR3 has 18 amino acids. Trimming at V came to 5 bases and at J to 5 bases, leaving 17 bases not matched to a gene. Germline V lookup: CDR1 MGHRA, CDR2 YSYEKL. The CDR3 coding sequence is TGCGCCAGCAGCATCGCCGCCCCGATAGGACAGGAGACCGGGGAGCTGTTTTTT. It encodes CASSIAAPIGQETGELFF.

This clonotype showed up just a few times. This rearrangement joins TRBV3-1 to TRBJ2-2; D is possibly TRBD1 (5 bases). The CDR3 runs to 14 residues. From germline, CDR1 is LGHDT and CDR2 YNNKEL (reference sequence). The germline V and J ends were trimmed by 6 bases and 7 bases, with 15 bases remaining between them. CDR3: CASSPTASNGELFF. The DNA for the CDR3 is TGTGCCAGCAGTCCGACAGCAAGTAACGGGGAGCTGTTTTTT.

The genes are TRBV10-3 and TRBJ1-5, with D possibly TRBD1 on 5 matching bases. Trimming took off 6 bases at V and 4 bases at J, with 10 bases between the two ends. CDR3 length: 13 amino acids. Germline V gives CDR1 ENHRY, CDR2 SYGVKD. Written as DNA, the CDR3 is TGTGCCATCAGAAGGGACGCTAATCAGCCCCAGCATTTT. This codes for CAIRRDANQPQHF.

This clonotype was found a few times. V and J are TRBV29-1 and TRBJ2-3, with D maybe TRBD1 (5 bases). Germline lookup yields CDR1 SQVTM and CDR2 ANQGSEA. Trimming left V 7 bases short and J 2 bases short, with 19 bases between. The CDR3 sequence is 15 residues long. The CDR3 DNA reads as TGCAGCGCCGATGGAAAGGGGATGTACACAGATACGCAGTATTTT. Protein sequence: CSADGKGMYTDTQYF.

This clonotype was picked up a small number of times. The gene calls are TRBV7-2 and TRBJ1-1; no reliable D call. The CDR3 has 11 amino acids. CDR1 and CDR2 (germline): SGHTA, FQGNSA. Trimming took 5 bases from V and 11 from J, leaving 12 bases between them. Written as DNA, the CDR3 is TGTGCCAGCAGCCAGACGAGTGTCGCTTTCTTT. Translating it yields CASSQTSVAFF.

Only a few counts were recorded for this clonotype. The rearrangement links TRBV5-1 to TRBJ1-1, with D hard to call. From germline, CDR1 is SGHRS and CDR2 YFSETQ. This CDR3 is 13 amino acids long. The germline V and J ends were trimmed by 4 bases and 3 bases, with 10 bases remaining between them. The CDR3 DNA reads as TGCGCCAGCAGCCCGGATCCACACACTGAAGCTTTCTTT. This codes for CASSPDPHTEAFF.

V gene TRBV7-9 combines with J gene TRBJ1-6; D is ambiguous. Trimming took 8 bases from V and 3 from J, leaving 11 bases between them. This CDR3 comprises 14 residues. Germline V gives CDR1 SEHNR, CDR2 FQNEAQ (reference sequence). This CDR3 is CASATQSYNSPLHF. CDR3 DNA sequence: TGTGCCAGCGCTACTCAGAGCTATAATTCACCCCTCCACTTT.

This clonotype was detected ten times or more. This rearrangement joins TRBV28 to TRBJ2-1; unclear D gene. Trimming shortened V by 6 bases and J by 5 bases, and 8 bases separated the two germline ends. This CDR3 region has 12 residues. Germline V gene lookup returns CDR1 MDHEN and CDR2 SYDVKM. In nucleotides, the CDR3 is TGTGCCAGCAGCCTTTTGAACAATGAGCAGTTCTTC. It codes for CASSLLNNEQFF.

The chain has TRBV5-6 and TRBJ1-2; D is uncertain. This CDR3 is built from 14 residues. V gave up 5 bases and J gave up 0 bases, with 11 bases separating them. Germline CDR1 and CDR2: SGHDT and YYEEEE. This CDR3 is CASRRELANYGYTF. The CDR3 DNA reads TGTGCCAGCAGACGAGAGTTAGCTAACTATGGCTACACCTTC.

The DNA for the CDR3 is TGTGCCACCAGCAGAGACAGACAGGGGGGTACGCAGTATTTT. Amino acids: CATSRDRQGGTQYF. The chain uses TRBV15 and TRBJ2-3; 9 bases are shared with TRBD1. Trimming took 0 bases from V and 8 from J; bases not matched to a gene: 3. Looked up from germline, CDR1 is LNHNV and CDR2 is YYDKDF (reference sequence). The CDR3 is made up of 14 amino acids.

This clonotype was counted only a few times. V is TRBV5-5 and J is TRBJ1-4; D call uncertain. The CDR3 consists of 14 residues. CDR1 and CDR2 from the germline V gene are SGHKS and YYEKEE (reference sequence). The V end was cut by 0 bases, the J end by 8 bases, with 11 bases between. CDR3 sequence: CASSLGGYGEKLFF. CDR3 nucleotide sequence: TGTGCCAGCAGCTTGGGCGGGTACGGAGAAAAACTGTTTTTT.

Only a few counts were recorded for this clonotype. The CDR3 DNA reads as TGTGCCAGCAGCTCGAGCGGGGGGGCCGCTAATGAGCAGTTCTTC. Protein: CASSSSGGAANEQFF. The V and J genes are TRBV7-3 and TRBJ2-1; 10 bases agree with TRBD2. With V trimmed by 4 bases and J by 7 bases, 7 bases remained unmatched. The CDR3 totals 15 residues. Germline values: CDR1 SGHTA, CDR2 FQGTGA.

This chain joins TRBV6-2 or TRBV6-3 and TRBJ2-1; D is ambiguous. V shed 2 bases and J shed 0 bases, with 8 bases lying between them. The CDR3 length is 15 residues. Germline V lookup: CDR1 MNHEY, CDR2 SVGEGT. CDR3 in DNA: TGTGCCAGCAGTTACGAGTACAGCTCCTACAATGAGCAGTTCTTC. It encodes CASSYEYSSYNEQFF.

The chain uses TRBV20-1 and TRBJ2-3; 7 bases are a match to TRBD1. J lost 3 bases, V lost 5 bases, and 8 bases had no gene match. Germline loops: CDR1 DFQATT, CDR2 SNEGSKA (reference sequence). The CDR3 contains 14 residues. The CDR3 loop is CSAEDRVETDTQYF. DNA of the CDR3: TGCAGTGCTGAAGACAGGGTGGAAACAGATACGCAGTATTTT.

This clonotype has only a few counts. The chain employs TRBV4-3 and TRBJ1-3; D remains ambiguous. CDR3 size: 14 residues. V shed 1 base and J shed 0 bases, with 4 bases lying between them. In germline, CDR1 is LGHNA, CDR2 YSLEER. CDR3 protein: CASSQGPSGNTIYF. CDR3 in DNA: TGCGCCAGCAGCCAAGGACCCTCTGGAAACACCATATATTTT.

This clonotype occurred a few times. The chain uses TRBV20-1 and TRBJ2-7; 10 bases are shared with TRBD2. Per germline, CDR1 DFQATT and CDR2 SNEGSKA (reference sequence). The CDR3 has 15 residues. The junction had 9 bases not matched to a gene; V was cut back by 0 bases and J by 7 bases. The CDR3 bases are TGCAGTGCTAGAGATCGGCTAGCGGGGGCGCGGGAGCAGTACTTC. Amino acids: CSARDRLAGAREQYF.

The CDR3 loop reads CASSTRTSGGNEQFF. As DNA, the CDR3 is TGTGCCAGCAGCACCCGGACTAGCGGGGGGAATGAGCAGTTCTTC. The rearrangement joins TRBV7-9 to TRBJ2-1; 14 positions agree with TRBD2. Germline CDR1 is SEHNR and CDR2 is FQNEAQ (reference sequence). V dropped 5 bases and J dropped 7; count of bases not matched to a gene: 4. The CDR3 sequence is 15 residues long. The full variable domain, its missing parts supplied by reference TRBV7-9 and TRBJ2-1, is DTGVSQNPRHKITKRGQNVTFRCDPISEHNRLYWYRQTLGQGPEFLTYFQNEAQLEKSRLLSDRFSAERPKGSFSTLEIQRTEQGDSAMYLCASSTRTSGGNEQFFGPGTRLTVL.

The gene calls are TRBV19 and TRBJ2-5; 12 bases are a match to TRBD1. This CDR3 has 16 amino acids. Per germline, CDR1 LNHDA and CDR2 SQIVND (reference sequence). Trimming removed 3 bases from V and 7 bases from J; junction bases left unmatched: 9. The CDR3 bases are TGTGCCAGTAGTATCGGGACAGGGGGCACCCCCAGGACCCAGTACTTC. Translating it yields CASSIGTGGTPRTQYF.

J is TRBJ1-4 and V is TRBV20-1, with no clear D. In germline, CDR1 is DFQATT, CDR2 SNEGSKA (reference sequence). V lost 4 bases, J lost 0 bases, and 15 bases lay in between. CDR3 length: 16 residues. The CDR3 here is CSAKPRIRSTNEKLFF. The CDR3 DNA reads TGCAGTGCTAAACCACGGATCCGTTCAACTAATGAAAAACTGTTTTTT.

This clonotype showed up just a few times. The chain carries TRBV28 and TRBJ2-3; 8 bases map to TRBD2. Trimming took 5 bases from V and 1 from J; bases not matched to a gene: 5. Germline V lookup: CDR1 MDHEN, CDR2 SYDVKM. This CDR3 has 15 residues. CDR3 amino acids: CASSAGGPGTDTQYF. CDR3 coding DNA: TGTGCCAGCAGTGCGGGGGGCCCTGGCACAGATACGCAGTATTTT.

This clonotype was seen a handful of times. The gene calls are TRBV5-1 and TRBJ1-1; D is possibly TRBD1 (5 bases). Trimming removed 4 bases at V and 2 bases at J, with 9 bases between. The V gene's germline CDR1 is SGHRS and CDR2 YFSETQ. The CDR3 is 13 residues long. CDR3 nucleotides: TGCGCCAGCAGCACGGGACTAAACACTGAAGCTTTCTTT. It yields the protein CASSTGLNTEAFF.

A few counts support this clonotype. The rearrangement links TRBV5-1 to TRBJ2-4, with 7 bases lining up with TRBD2. The CDR3 totals 14 residues. Germline V gene sequence: CDR1 SGHRS, CDR2 YFSETQ. V lost 4 bases to trimming and J lost 8 bases; unmatched junction nucleotides: 9. DNA of the CDR3: TGCGCCAGCAGCCTGGGGGGGTCCGGAGACATTCAGTACTTC. Translation: CASSLGGSGDIQYF.

This chain uses TRBV24-1 with TRBJ1-1; 12 nucleotides agree with TRBD1. Germline CDR1 is KGHDR and CDR2 is SFDVKD. The CDR3 is 13 amino acids. Trimming took 7 bases from V and 6 from J; bases not matched to a gene: 2. The CDR3 DNA reads TGTGCCACCAGGGGACAGGGGGCTTCTGAAGCTTTCTTT. It encodes CATRGQGASEAFF.

This clonotype was detected only a few times. The V and J genes are TRBV3-1 and TRBJ1-1; D perhaps matches TRBD1 (6 bases). Trimming left V 3 bases short and J 12 bases short, with 17 bases between. CDR1 and CDR2 from the germline V gene are LGHDT and YNNKEL (reference sequence). The CDR3 has 13 residues. The CDR3 nucleotides are TGTGCCAGCAGCCATGGAGGGGGGGCCTCAACTTTCTTT. Its translation: CASSHGGGASTFF.

The V call is TRBV9, the J call TRBJ1-1; D is undetermined. Looked up from germline, CDR1 is SGDLS and CDR2 is YYNGEE. The CDR3 has 13 residues. Trimming pared 6 bases from V and 0 bases from J, leaving 9 bases between. CDR3 sequence reads: CASTRTVNTEAFF. CDR3 nucleotide sequence: TGTGCCAGCACCCGGACGGTGAACACTGAAGCTTTCTTT.

This clonotype was detected a few times. This chain uses TRBV7-6 with TRBJ2-7; 8 bases align to TRBD1. The CDR3 has 15 residues. Germline CDR1 SGHVS, CDR2 FNYEAQ. J was trimmed by 0 bases and V by 5 bases; bases with no gene match: 6. The CDR3 loop reads CASSAGQGHSYEQYF. The CDR3 DNA sequence: TGTGCCAGCAGCGCAGGACAGGGACACTCCTACGAGCAGTACTTC. The whole variable domain, remainder taken from reference TRBV7-6 and TRBJ2-7, is GAGVSQSPRYKVTKRGQDVALRCDPISGHVSLYWYRQALGQGPEFLTYFNYEAQQDKSGLPNDRFSAERPEGSISTLTIQRTEQRDSAMYRCASSAGQGHSYEQYFGPGTRLTVT.

The chain employs TRBV6-1 and TRBJ1-2; D gene uncertain. The CDR3 extends over 11 amino acids. Trimming took off 5 bases at V and 8 bases at J, with 9 bases between the two ends. The germline CDR1 and CDR2 sequences are MNHNS and SASEGT. The DNA of the CDR3 is TGTGCCAGCAGTAACAGCCTGGGCTACACCTTC. This encodes CASSNSLGYTF.

The table lists this clonotype with a few counts. This sequence joins TRBV7-9 and TRBJ1-4; the D is unclear. The CDR3 has 14 residues. The V gene lost 0 bases and the J gene lost 5 bases, with 7 bases spanning the gap. The germline gives CDR1 SEHNR, CDR2 FQNEAQ (reference sequence). The CDR3 protein is CASSLASNNEKLFF. The CDR3 nucleotides are TGTGCCAGCAGCTTAGCGTCTAACAATGAAAAACTGTTTTTT.

This clonotype was observed a few times. The chain combines TRBV12-3 or TRBV12-4 with TRBJ1-1; D is undetermined. V was pared by 6 bases and J by 1 base, with 6 bases between. The CDR3 is 12 amino acids. The CDR3, as DNA: TGTGCCAGCAGAAACGCGAACACTGAAGCTTTCTTT. It encodes CASRNANTEAFF.